This T cell receptor (beta chain) was documented in a study of blood T cell repertoires in COVID-19. The CDR3 spans 15 residues. Trimming took 2 bases from V and 4 from J; bases not matched to a gene: 7. Germline CDR1 reads SGHTA; CDR2 reads FQGTGA. Sequencing was performed with immunoSEQ multiplex PCR; in TCRdb, only in-frame clones are kept and a portion is missing. The table includes approximately 300,000 clones, roughly nine tenths detected once. V gene TRBV7-3 combines with J gene TRBJ2-7; TRBD1 matches at 8 bases. This receptor was taken from a woman aged 30 to 39 who had recovered from COVID-19. Source material: PBMCs or T cells enriched from blood (not recorded which). The DNA for the CDR3 is TGTGCCAGCAGCTTAGATGGGACAGGTTCTTACGAGCAGTACTTC. It is translated as CASSLDGTGSYEQYF.